The rows below give T cell receptor beta chains drawn from one sample of a study of graft-versus-host responses after intestinal transplantation. Only in-frame clones appear in the TCRdb table, and some are missing; sequencing was by immunoSEQ multiplex PCR. The sample holds 35,000 to 45,000 clones, 80% to 95% seen once. The sequencing used PBMCs, collected 700 to 750 days after intestinal transplantation. The receptors were gathered from a human patient who received an intestinal transplant, so some T cells may come from the graft donor. The CDR3 runs from the conserved cysteine through the conserved F or W. A D gene is named only where the DNA matches it firmly.

>15|TRBV18|.|TRBJ2-2
CASSPGATNTGELFF
>14|TRBV13|.|TRBJ2-3
CASSLDDRTDTQYF
>16|TRBV4-1|TRBD2|TRBJ2-7
CASSQETSGVRYEQYF
>12|TRBV29-1|.|TRBJ2-5
CSAHSYQETQYF
>12|TRBV5-8|.|TRBJ1-2
CASSLNGYGYTF
>13|TRBV6-6|.|TRBJ2-3
CASSLTSTDTQYF
>13|TRBV19|.|TRBJ1-5
CASSIGGEQPQHF
>16|TRBV4-1|TRBD1|TRBJ2-2
CASSARQGTNTGELFF
>15|TRBV30|.|TRBJ2-6
CAWTGATSGANVLTF
>18|TRBV5-1|.|TRBJ1-2
CASSLAKGQGLRAGGYTF
>18|TRBV7-9|.|TRBJ1-1
CASSLLVRGRQRNTEAFF
>17|TRBV6-1|.|TRBJ1-4
CASSDLVGHSYNEKLFF
>16|TRBV7-6|.|TRBJ2-1
CASSLAFTRRGSEQFF
>17|TRBV5-1|TRBD1|TRBJ1-3
CASSWGTGGNSGNTIYF
>17|TRBV30|TRBD2|TRBJ2-1
CAWIRGWTSGNYNEQFF
>16|TRBV9|.|TRBJ2-2
CASTPRGREGTGELFF